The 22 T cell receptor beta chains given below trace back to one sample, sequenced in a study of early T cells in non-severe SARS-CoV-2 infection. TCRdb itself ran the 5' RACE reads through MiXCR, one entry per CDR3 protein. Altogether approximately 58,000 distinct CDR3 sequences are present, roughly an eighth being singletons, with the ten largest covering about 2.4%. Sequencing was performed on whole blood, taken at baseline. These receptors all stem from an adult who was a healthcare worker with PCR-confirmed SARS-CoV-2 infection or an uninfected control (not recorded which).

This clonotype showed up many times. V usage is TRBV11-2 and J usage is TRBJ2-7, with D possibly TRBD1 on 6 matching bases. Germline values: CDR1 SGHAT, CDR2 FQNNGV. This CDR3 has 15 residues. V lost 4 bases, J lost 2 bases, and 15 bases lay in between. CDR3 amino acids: CASSSVTGGTYEQYF. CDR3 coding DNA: TGTGCCAGCAGCTCCGTGACAGGTGGAACCTACGAGCAGTACTTC.

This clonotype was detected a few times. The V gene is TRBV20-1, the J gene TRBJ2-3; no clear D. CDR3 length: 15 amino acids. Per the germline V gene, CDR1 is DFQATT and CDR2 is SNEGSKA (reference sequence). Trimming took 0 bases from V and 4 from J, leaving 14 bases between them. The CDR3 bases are TGCAGTGCTAGAGAAGGTAGCTGGGGTCCAGATACGCAGTATTTT. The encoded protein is CSAREGSWGPDTQYF.

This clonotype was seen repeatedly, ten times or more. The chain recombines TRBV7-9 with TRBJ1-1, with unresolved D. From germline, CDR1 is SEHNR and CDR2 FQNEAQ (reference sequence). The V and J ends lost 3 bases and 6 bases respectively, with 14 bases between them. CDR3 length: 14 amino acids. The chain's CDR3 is CASSLVLGSPEAFF. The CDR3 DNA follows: TGTGCCAGCAGCTTGGTTTTGGGTAGCCCTGAAGCTTTCTTT. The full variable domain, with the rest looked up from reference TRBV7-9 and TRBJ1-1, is DTGVSQNPRHKITKRGQNVTFRCDPISEHNRLYWYRQTLGQGPEFLTYFQNEAQLEKSRLLSDRFSAERPKGSFSTLEIQRTEQGDSAMYLCASSLVLGSPEAFFGQGTRLTVV.

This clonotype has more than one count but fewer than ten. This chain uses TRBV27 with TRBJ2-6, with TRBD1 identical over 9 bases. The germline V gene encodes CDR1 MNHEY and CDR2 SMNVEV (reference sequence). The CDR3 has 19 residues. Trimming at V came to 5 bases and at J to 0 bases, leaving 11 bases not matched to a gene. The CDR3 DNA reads TGTGCCAGCAGTACCTCCCAAGGGGACAGGGACTCTGGGGCCAACGTCCTGACTTTC. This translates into CASSTSQGDRDSGANVLTF.

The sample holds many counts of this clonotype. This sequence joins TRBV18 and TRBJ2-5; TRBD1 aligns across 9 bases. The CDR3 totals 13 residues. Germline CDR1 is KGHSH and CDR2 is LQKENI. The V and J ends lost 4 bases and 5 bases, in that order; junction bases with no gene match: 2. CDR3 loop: CASSLDRGETQYF. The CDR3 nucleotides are TGTGCCAGCTCACTGGACAGGGGCGAGACCCAGTACTTC.

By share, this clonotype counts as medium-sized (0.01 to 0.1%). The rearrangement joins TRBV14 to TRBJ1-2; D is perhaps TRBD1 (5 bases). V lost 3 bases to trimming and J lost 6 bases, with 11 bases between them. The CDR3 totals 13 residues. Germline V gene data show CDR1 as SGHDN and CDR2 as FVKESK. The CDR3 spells CASSHTRGNGYTF. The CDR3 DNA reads TGTGCCAGCAGCCACACACGGGGGAATGGCTACACCTTC.

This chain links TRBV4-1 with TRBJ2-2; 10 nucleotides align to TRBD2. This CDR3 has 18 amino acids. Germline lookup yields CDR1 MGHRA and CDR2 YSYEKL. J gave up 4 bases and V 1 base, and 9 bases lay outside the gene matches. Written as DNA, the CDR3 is TGCGCCAGCAGCCAAGCGGGGCTAGCGGGAGTGGGCACCGGGGAGCTGTTTTTT. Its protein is CASSQAGLAGVGTGELFF.

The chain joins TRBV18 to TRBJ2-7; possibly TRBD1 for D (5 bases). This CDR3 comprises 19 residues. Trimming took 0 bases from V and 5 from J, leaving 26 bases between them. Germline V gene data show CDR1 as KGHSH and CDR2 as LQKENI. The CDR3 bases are TGTGCCAGCTCACCACCAGGGCTAAGCGTCCAACAGGTAACCCACGAGCAGTACTTC. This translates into CASSPPGLSVQQVTHEQYF.

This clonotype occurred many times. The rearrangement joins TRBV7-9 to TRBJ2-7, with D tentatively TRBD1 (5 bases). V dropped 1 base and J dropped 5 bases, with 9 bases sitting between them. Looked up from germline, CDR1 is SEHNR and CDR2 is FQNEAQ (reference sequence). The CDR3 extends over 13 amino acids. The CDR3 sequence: CASSLGRVHEQYF. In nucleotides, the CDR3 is TGTGCCAGCAGCTTAGGCAGGGTCCACGAGCAGTACTTC.

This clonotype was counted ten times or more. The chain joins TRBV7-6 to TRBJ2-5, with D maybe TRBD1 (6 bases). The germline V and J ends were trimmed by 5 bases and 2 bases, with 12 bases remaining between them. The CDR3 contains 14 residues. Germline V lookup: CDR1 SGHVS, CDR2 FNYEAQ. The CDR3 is CASSKQGGQETQYF. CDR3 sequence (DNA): TGTGCCAGCAGCAAACAGGGTGGACAAGAGACCCAGTACTTC.

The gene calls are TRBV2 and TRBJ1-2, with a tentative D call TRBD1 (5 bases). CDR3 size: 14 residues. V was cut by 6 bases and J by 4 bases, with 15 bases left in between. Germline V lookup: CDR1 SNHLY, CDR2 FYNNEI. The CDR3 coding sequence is TGTGCCAGCAGCGGATCCGGGACGGGCTATGGCTACACCTTC. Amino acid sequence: CASSGSGTGYGYTF.

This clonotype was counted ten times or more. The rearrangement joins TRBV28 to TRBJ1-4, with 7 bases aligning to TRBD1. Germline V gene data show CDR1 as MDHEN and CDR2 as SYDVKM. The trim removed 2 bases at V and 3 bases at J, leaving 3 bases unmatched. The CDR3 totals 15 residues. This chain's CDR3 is CASSLIGTANEKLFF. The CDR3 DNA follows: TGTGCCAGCAGTTTAATCGGGACAGCTAATGAAAAACTGTTTTTT.

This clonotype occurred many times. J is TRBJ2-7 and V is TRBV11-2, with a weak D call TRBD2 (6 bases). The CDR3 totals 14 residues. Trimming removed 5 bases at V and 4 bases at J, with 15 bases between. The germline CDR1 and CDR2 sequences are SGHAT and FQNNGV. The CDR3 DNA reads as TGTGCCAGCAGCCCCTCGACTGGAGGGTACGAGCAGTACTTC. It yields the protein CASSPSTGGYEQYF.

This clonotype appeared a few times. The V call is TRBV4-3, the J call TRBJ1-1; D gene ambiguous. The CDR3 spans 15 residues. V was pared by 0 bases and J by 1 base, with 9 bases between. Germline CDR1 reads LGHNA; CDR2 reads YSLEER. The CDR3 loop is CASSQDNWGNTEAFF. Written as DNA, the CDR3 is TGCGCCAGCAGCCAAGATAATTGGGGGAACACTGAAGCTTTCTTT.

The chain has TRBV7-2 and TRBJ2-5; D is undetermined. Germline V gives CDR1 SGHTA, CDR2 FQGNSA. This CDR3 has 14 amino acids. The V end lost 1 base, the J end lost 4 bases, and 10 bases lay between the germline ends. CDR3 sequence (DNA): TGTGCCAGCAGCTTAGAGATTAGCCCAGAGACCCAGTACTTC. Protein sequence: CASSLEISPETQYF.

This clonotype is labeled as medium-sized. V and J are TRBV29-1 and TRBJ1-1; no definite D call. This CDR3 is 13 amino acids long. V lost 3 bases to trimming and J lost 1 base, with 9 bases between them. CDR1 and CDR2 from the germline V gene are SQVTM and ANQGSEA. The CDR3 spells CSVDSPENTEAFF. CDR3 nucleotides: TGCAGCGTTGATTCCCCGGAGAACACTGAAGCTTTCTTT.

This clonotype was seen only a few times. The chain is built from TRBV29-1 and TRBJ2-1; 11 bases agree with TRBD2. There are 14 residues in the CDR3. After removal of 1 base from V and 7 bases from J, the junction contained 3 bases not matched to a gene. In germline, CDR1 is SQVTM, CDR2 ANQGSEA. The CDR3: CSVEALAGVNEQFF. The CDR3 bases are TGCAGCGTTGAAGCACTAGCGGGAGTGAATGAGCAGTTCTTC.

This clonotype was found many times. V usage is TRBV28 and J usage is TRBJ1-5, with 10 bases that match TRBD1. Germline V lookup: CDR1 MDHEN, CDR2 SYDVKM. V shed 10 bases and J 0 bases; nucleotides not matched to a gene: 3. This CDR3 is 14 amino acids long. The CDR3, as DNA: TGTGCCACCAGACAGGGGGCTAGCAATCAGCCCCAGCATTTT. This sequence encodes CATRQGASNQPQHF. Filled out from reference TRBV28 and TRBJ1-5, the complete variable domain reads DVKVTQSSRYLVKRTGEKVFLECVQDMDHENMFWYRQDPGLGLRLIYFSYDVKMKEKGDIPEGYSVSREKKERFSLILESASTNQTSMYLCATRQGASNQPQHFGDGTRLSIL.

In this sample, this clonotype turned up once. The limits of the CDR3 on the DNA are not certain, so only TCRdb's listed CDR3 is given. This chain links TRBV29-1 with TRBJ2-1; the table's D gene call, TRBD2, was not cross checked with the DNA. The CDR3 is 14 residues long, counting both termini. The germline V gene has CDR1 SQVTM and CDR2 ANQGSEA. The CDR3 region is CSVFVLGGSMKQFF.

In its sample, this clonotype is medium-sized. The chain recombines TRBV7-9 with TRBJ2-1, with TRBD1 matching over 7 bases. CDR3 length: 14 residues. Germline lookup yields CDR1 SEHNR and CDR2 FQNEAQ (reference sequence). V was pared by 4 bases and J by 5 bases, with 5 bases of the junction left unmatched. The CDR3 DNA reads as TGTGCCAGCAGCTCCGGGACAGACAACAATGAGCAGTTCTTC. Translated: CASSSGTDNNEQFF.

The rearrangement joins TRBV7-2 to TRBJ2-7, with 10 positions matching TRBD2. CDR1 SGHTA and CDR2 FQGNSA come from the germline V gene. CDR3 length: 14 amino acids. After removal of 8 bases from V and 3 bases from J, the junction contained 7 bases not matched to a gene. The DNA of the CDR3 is TGTGCCAGCTGCCCTAGCGGGAGCGACTACGAGCAGTACTTC. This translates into CASCPSGSDYEQYF.

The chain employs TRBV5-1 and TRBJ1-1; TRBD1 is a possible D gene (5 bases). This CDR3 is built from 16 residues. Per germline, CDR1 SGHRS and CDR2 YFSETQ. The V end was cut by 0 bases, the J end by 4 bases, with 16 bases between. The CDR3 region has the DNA TGCGCCAGCAGCTTGGAATTAGGGGCGCGCGGCACTGAAGCTTTCTTT. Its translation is CASSLELGARGTEAFF.